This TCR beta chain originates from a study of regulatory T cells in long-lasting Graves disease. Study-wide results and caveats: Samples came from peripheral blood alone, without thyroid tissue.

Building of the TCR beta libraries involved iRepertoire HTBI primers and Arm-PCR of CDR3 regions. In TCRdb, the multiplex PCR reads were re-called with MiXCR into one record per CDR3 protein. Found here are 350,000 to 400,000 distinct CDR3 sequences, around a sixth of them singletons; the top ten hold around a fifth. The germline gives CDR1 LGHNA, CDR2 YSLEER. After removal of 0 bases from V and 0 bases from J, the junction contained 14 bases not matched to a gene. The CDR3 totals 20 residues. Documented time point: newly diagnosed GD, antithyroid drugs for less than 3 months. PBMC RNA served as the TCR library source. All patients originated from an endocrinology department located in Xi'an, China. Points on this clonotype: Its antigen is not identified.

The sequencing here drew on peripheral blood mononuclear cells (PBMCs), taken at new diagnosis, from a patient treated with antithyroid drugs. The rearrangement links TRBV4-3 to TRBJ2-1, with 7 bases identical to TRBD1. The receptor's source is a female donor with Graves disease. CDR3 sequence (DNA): TGCGCCAGCAGCCAAGATCCCATATGGGTAGGGGGCTACTCCTACAATGAGCAGTTCTTC. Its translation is CASSQDPIWVGGYSYNEQFF.